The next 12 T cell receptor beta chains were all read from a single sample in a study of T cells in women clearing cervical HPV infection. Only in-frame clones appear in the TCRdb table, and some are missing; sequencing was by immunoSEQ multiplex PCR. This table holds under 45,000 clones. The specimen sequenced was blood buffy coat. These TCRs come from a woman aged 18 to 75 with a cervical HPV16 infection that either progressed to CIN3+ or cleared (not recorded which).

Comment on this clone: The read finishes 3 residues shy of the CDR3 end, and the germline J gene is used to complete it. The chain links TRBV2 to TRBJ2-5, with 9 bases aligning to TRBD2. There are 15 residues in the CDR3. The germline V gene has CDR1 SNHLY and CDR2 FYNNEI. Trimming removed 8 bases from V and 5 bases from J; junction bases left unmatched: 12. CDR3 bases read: TGTGCCAGCGGCAGCCGCGGGAGGGCCCTCGAGACC. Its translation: CASGSRGRALET. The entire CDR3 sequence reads CASGSRGRALETQYF.

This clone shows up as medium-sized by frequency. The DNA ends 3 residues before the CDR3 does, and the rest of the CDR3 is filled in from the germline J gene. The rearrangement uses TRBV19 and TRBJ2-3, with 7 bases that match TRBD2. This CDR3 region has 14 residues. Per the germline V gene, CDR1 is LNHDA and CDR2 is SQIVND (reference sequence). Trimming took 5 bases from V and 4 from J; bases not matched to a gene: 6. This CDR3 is CASSVGGRADTQYF. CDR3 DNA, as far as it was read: TGTGCCAGTAGTGTGGGGGGGAGGGCAGATACG.

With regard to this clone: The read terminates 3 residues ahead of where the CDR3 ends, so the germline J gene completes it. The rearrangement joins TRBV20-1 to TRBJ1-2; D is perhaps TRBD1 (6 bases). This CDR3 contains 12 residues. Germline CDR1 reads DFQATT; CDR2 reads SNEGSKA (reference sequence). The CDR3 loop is CSARDNRDGYTF. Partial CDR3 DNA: TGCAGTGCTAGAGATAACAGGGACGGC.

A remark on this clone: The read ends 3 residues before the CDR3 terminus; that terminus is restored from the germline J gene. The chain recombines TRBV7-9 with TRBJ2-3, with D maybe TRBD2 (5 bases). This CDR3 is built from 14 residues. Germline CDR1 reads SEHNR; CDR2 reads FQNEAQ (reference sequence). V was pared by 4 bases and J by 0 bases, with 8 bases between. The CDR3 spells CASSSRGSTDTQYF. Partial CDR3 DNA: TGTGCCAGCAGCTCCCGGGGTAGCACAGATACG.

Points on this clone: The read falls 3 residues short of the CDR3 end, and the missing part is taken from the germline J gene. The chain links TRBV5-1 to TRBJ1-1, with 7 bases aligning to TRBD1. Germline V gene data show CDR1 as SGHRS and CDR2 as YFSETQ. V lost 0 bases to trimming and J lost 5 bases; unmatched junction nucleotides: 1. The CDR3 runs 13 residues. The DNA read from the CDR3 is TGCGCCAGCAGCTTGGTCAGGGGGACTGAA. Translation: CASSLVRGTE. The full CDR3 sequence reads CASSLVRGTEAFF. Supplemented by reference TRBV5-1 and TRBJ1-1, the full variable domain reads KAGVTQTPRYLIKTRGQQVTLSCSPISGHRSVSWYQQTPGQGLQFLFEYFSETQRNKGNFPGRFSGRQFSNSRSEMNVSTLELGDSALYLCASSLVRGTEAFFGQGTRLTVV.

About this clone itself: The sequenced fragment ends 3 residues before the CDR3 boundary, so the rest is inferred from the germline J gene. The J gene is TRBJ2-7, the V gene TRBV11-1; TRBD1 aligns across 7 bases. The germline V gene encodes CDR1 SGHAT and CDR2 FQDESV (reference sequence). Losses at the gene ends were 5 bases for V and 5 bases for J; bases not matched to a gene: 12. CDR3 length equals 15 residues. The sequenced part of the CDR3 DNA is TGTGCCAGCAGCCCCGGACAGGTCGACGCCCACGAG. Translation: CASSPGQVDAHE. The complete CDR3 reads CASSPGQVDAHEQYF.

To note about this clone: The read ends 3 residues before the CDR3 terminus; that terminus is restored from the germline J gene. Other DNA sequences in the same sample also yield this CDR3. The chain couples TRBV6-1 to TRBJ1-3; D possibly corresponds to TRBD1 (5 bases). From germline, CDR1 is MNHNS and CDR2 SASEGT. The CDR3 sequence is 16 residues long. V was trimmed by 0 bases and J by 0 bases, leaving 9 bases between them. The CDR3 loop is CASSEAQGASGNTIYF. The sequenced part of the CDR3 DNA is TGTGCCAGCAGTGAAGCCCAGGGAGCCTCTGGAAACACC.

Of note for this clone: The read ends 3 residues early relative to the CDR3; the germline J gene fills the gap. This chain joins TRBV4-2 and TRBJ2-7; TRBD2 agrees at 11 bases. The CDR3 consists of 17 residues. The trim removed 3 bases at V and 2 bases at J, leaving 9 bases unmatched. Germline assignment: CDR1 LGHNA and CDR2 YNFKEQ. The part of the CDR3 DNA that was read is TGTGCCAGCAGCCATGACCTAGCGGGAGGACCCACCTACGAG. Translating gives CASSHDLAGGPTYE. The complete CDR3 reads CASSHDLAGGPTYEQYF.

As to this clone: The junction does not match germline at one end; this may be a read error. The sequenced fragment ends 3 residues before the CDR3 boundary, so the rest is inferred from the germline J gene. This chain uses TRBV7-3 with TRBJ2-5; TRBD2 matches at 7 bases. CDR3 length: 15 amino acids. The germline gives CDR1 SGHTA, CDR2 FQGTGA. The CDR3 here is CTSSFLTSSTDTQYF. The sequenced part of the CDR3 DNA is TGTACCAGCAGCTTTCTGACTAGCAGCACAGATACC.

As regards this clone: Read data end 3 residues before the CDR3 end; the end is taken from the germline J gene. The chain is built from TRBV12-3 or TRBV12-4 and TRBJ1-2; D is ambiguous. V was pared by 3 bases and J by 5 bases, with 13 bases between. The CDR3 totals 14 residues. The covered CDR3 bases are TGTGCCAGCAGTTTGCGGGGAGTAAAATATGGC. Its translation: CASSLRGVKYG. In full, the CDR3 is CASSLRGVKYGYTF.

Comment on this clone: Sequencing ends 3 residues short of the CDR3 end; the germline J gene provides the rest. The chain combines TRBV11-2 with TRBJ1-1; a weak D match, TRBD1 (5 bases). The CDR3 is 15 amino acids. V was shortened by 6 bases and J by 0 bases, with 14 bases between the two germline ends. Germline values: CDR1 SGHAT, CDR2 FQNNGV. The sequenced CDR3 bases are TGTGCCAGCAGGAATTTGGGGCAGCTGAACACTGAA. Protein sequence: CASRNLGQLNTE. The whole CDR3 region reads CASRNLGQLNTEAFF.

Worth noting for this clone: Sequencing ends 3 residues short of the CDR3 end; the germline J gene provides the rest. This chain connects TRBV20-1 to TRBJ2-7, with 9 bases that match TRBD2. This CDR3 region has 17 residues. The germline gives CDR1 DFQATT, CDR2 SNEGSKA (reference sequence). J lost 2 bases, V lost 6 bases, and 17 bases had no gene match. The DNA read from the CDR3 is TGCAGTGCCAGGGGGTCAGAGCGGGCTAGCGGGACCTACGAG. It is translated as CSARGSERASGTYE. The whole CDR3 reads CSARGSERASGTYEQYF.